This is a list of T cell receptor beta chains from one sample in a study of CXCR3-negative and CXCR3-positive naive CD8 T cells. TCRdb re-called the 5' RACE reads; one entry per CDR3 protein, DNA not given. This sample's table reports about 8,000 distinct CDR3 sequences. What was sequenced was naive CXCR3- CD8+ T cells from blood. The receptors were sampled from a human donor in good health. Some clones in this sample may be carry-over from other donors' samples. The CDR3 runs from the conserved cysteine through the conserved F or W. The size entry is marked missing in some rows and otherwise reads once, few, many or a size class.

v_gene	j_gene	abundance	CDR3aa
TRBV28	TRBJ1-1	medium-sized	CASSGQLNTEAFF
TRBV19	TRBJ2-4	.	CASSIPVSGRGAKNIQYF
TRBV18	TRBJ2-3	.	CASSHPQGAGTDTQYF
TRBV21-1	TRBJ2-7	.	CASSKGYEQYF
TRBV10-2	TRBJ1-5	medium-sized	CASSEGRINQPQHF
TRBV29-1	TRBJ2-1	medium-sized	CSVEDPAEIYNEQFF
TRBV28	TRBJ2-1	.	CASSLLRRTYNEQFF
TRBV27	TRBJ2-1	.	CASSPQRERSYNEQFF
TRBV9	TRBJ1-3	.	CASSGGSGNTIYF
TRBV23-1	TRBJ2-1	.	CASKNPSSSYNEQFF
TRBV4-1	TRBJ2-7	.	CASSTLAEAGEQYF
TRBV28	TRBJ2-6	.	CASSPRWISGANVLTF
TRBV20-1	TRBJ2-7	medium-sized	CSARRRDTYEQYF
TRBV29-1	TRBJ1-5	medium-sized	CSVDSGGGQPQHF
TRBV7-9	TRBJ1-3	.	CASSLARDNSGNTIYF
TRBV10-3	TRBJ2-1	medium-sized	CAIRTGTGSYNEQFF
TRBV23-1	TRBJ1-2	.	CASSKDRGHGYTF
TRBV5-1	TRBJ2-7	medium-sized	CASSSGLNREEQYF
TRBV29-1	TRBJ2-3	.	CSFISGRGDTQYF
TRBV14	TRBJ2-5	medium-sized	CASSQSELGFRETQYF
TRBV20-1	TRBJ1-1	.	CSRPLGTEAFF
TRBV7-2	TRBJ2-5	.	CASSFGTGMEETQYF
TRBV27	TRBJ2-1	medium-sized	CASSTSGSYNEQFF
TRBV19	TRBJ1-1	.	CASRFENTEAFF
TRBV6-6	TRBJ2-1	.	CASSYSRDRYNEQFF
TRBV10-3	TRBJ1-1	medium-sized	CAISDPGVGTEAFF
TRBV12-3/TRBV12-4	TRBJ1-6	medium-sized	CASSGSDGGNSPLHF
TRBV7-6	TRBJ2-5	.	CASSFLTPTSGKETQYF
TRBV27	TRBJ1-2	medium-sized	CASSLFGRGFGDGYTF
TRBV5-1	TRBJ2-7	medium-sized	CASSLAVGSSYEQYF
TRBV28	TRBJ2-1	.	CASRTWREVSYNEQFF
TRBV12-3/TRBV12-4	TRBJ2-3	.	CASSSQPSLAERTDTQYF
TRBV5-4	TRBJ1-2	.	CASSSRTGGDYGYTF
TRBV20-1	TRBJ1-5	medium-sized	CSAPEDPNQPQHF
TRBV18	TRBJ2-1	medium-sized	CASSPGTSGRGYNEQFF
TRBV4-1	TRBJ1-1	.	CASSQRDRATEAFF
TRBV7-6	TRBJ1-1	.	CASSLGGGTDMNTEAFF
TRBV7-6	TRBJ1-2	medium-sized	CASSLPHGGGYTF
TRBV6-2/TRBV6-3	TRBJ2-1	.	CASSYSTSPSGGSSYNEQFF
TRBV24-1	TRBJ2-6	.	CATSEGVSGANVLTF